These 15 T cell receptor beta chains were all obtained from the same sample, sequenced in a study of T cell clonality in common variable immunodeficiency. Clones were sequenced by immunoSEQ multiplex PCR, and TCRdb holds only the in-frame ones, with some missing. In total the sample includes about 44,000 clones, none of them seen once. Source material: peripheral blood mononuclear cells. The origin of the receptors is a person aged 18 to 70 in good health.

This clone was counted many times. The read finishes 3 residues shy of the CDR3 end, and the germline J gene is used to complete it. The chain carries TRBV5-1 and TRBJ1-2; unclear D gene. CDR3 length equals 14 residues. V lost 4 bases to trimming and J lost 0 bases, with 10 bases between them. Germline lookup yields CDR1 SGHRS and CDR2 YFSETQ. The sequenced part of the CDR3 DNA is TGCGCCAGCAGCGAAACCGGGGCTAACTATGGC. Its protein is CASSETGANYG. The CDR3 as a whole reads CASSETGANYGYTF.

Ten or more counts support this clone. The CDR3 end is not reached by the read, which stops 3 residues before it; the germline J gene fills it in. J is TRBJ2-4 and V is TRBV2; D gene unclear. CDR1 SNHLY and CDR2 FYNNEI come from the germline V gene. Trimming removed 1 base from V and 0 bases from J, with 4 bases in between. This CDR3 is built from 14 residues. The sequenced part of the CDR3 DNA is TGTGCCAGCAGTGAAGGGCTAGCCAAAAACATT. The encoded protein is CASSEGLAKNI. The full CDR3 reads CASSEGLAKNIQYF.

This clone has a count of ten or more. The sequence runs out 3 residues before the end of the CDR3; the remainder is reconstructed from the germline J gene. The V and J genes are TRBV20-1 and TRBJ2-5, with D possibly TRBD2 on 6 matching bases. This CDR3 region has 16 residues. Germline assignment: CDR1 DFQATT and CDR2 SNEGSKA (reference sequence). V lost 2 bases and J 1 base, leaving 17 bases between the germline ends. The CDR3 region is CSARSSGRGTQETQYF. The CDR3 DNA, read in part, is TGCAGTGCTAGATCCTCCGGACGGGGGACCCAAGAGACC.

This clone was seen at least ten times. The observed sequence ends 3 residues before the CDR3 terminus, with the missing tail filled in from the germline J gene. The chain combines TRBV7-3 with TRBJ1-1; a possible D gene is TRBD1 (5 bases). Per the germline V gene, CDR1 is SGHTA and CDR2 is FQGTGA. The CDR3 is 14 amino acids. V dropped 3 bases and J dropped 1 base, with 9 bases sitting between them. CDR3 amino acids: CASSLGHTNTEAFF. The sequenced CDR3 bases are TGTGCCAGCAGCTTGGGGCACACGAACACTGAA.

This clone showed up many times. Read coverage stops 3 residues before the CDR3 terminus; the germline J gene supplies the remainder. The genes are TRBV5-5 and TRBJ1-2; 11 nucleotides agree with TRBD1. Germline V gives CDR1 SGHKS, CDR2 YYEKEE (reference sequence). The CDR3 loop spans 13 amino acids. CDR3 DNA (partial): TGTGCCAGCAGCCGGACAGGGGGCGACGGC. Translated, it gives CASSRTGGDG. In full, the CDR3 reads CASSRTGGDGYTF.

This clone was counted many times. The read finishes 3 residues shy of the CDR3 end, and the germline J gene is used to complete it. The rearrangement uses TRBV28 and TRBJ1-2; maybe TRBD1 (6 bases). The CDR3 is 13 residues long. Germline-derived CDR1 and CDR2 are MDHEN and SYDVKM. Trimming removed 3 bases from V and 7 bases from J, with 12 bases in between. Partial CDR3 DNA: TGTGCCAGCAGTTTCCGGACAGTAAGTGGC. Amino acids: CASSFRTVSG. The complete CDR3 reads CASSFRTVSGYTF.

This clone was detected ten times or more. The read ends 3 residues early relative to the CDR3; the germline J gene fills the gap. The V call is TRBV2, the J call TRBJ2-7; 7 bases map to TRBD1. The J segment lost 3 bases and the V segment lost 7 bases, leaving 3 bases of the junction unmatched. Germline-derived CDR1 and CDR2 are SNHLY and FYNNEI. CDR3 size: 12 residues. Partial CDR3 DNA: TGTGCCAGCAAGGGACAGAACTACGAG. It translates to CASKGQNYE. The CDR3 in its entirety is CASKGQNYEQYF.

This clone was recorded at least ten times. The part of the CDR3 DNA that was read is TGCAGTGCTGTCCCTTGGACAGGGGGCAATCAGCCC. Protein sequence: CSAVPWTGGNQP. The complete CDR3 sequence is CSAVPWTGGNQPQHF. V and J are TRBV20-1 and TRBJ1-5, with 9 bases matching TRBD1. From the germline J gene comes the end of the CDR3, since the read stops 3 residues before it. The length of the CDR3 is 15 residues. V was clipped by 5 bases and J by 2 bases; unmatched bases: 7. Germline lookup yields CDR1 DFQATT and CDR2 SNEGSKA (reference sequence).

This clone was detected many times. The read terminates 3 residues before the CDR3 end, so the remaining end is supplied by the germline J gene. The chain has TRBV4-2 and TRBJ2-4, with 10 bases fitting TRBD1. Trimming removed 1 base from V and 8 bases from J; junction bases left unmatched: 11. Germline V gene sequence: CDR1 LGHNA, CDR2 YNFKEQ. The CDR3 consists of 17 residues. The part of the CDR3 DNA that was read is TGTGCCAGCAGCCAAGCCGGGACAGGGGAGGTGTGGGACATT. Translating it yields CASSQAGTGEVWDI. The whole CDR3 protein reads CASSQAGTGEVWDIQYF.

On this clone itself: Coverage ceases 3 residues before the CDR3 finishes, and the germline J gene fills in the end. The chain couples TRBV10-3 to TRBJ2-1; the match to TRBD1 covers 9 bases. Germline V gene data show CDR1 as ENHRY and CDR2 as SYGVKD. There are 14 residues in the CDR3. Germline trimming cut 11 bases from V and 7 bases from J; bases unmatched to any gene: 12. The CDR3 here is CAAKQGAPENEQFF. The part of the CDR3 DNA that was read is TGTGCCGCGAAACAGGGGGCGCCGGAGAATGAG.

This clone showed up many times. The DNA ends 3 residues before the CDR3 does, and the rest of the CDR3 is filled in from the germline J gene. The V and J genes are TRBV20-1 and TRBJ2-1; 8 nucleotides agree with TRBD2. The J segment lost 4 bases and the V segment lost 3 bases, leaving 5 bases of the junction unmatched. The CDR3 loop spans 14 amino acids. The germline V gene has CDR1 DFQATT and CDR2 SNEGSKA (reference sequence). The CDR3 here is CSASSGGVYNEQFF. Incomplete CDR3 DNA: TGCAGTGCTAGTTCGGGGGGGGTATACAATGAG.

Many counts were recorded for this clone. The read gets to within 3 residues of the CDR3 end, and the germline J gene fills in the rest. The chain is built from TRBV4-1 and TRBJ2-3; TRBD2 matches 7 bases. The junction had 3 bases not matched to a gene; V was cut back by 0 bases and J by 0 bases. Per the germline V gene, CDR1 is MGHRA and CDR2 is YSYEKL. This CDR3 has 16 amino acids. The CDR3 here is CASSQEGGDSTDTQYF. Partial CDR3 DNA: TGCGCCAGCAGCCAAGAGGGGGGGGATAGCACAGATACG.

This clone was seen many times. The read ends 3 residues before the CDR3 terminus; that terminus is restored from the germline J gene. The chain carries TRBV18 and TRBJ2-5, with 7 bases fitting TRBD2. V gave up 0 bases and J gave up 4 bases; unmatched junction bases: 2. The CDR3 has 14 residues. Germline lookup yields CDR1 KGHSH and CDR2 LQKENI. Partial CDR3 DNA: TGTGCCAGCTCACCACCCCGCGGGGGAGAGACC. Protein product: CASSPPRGGET. The whole CDR3 sequence is CASSPPRGGETQYF.

This clone occurred many times. The observed sequence ends 3 residues before the CDR3 terminus, with the missing tail filled in from the germline J gene. V and J are TRBV7-3 and TRBJ2-5; D perhaps matches TRBD1 (5 bases). The CDR3 contains 15 residues. The V end was cut by 0 bases, the J end by 5 bases, with 13 bases between. Per the germline V gene, CDR1 is SGHTA and CDR2 is FQGTGA. CDR3 sequence reads: CASSLTGRARETQYF. CDR3 bases read: TGTGCCAGCAGCTTAACGGGCAGGGCTCGGGAGACC.

This clone was picked up many times. The CDR3 goes on 3 residues after the read ends, and that part is filled in from the germline J gene. The rearrangement uses TRBV19 and TRBJ2-2; D not resolved. CDR1 LNHDA and CDR2 SQIVND come from the germline V gene (reference sequence). There are 14 residues in the CDR3. Trimming removed 9 bases from V and 4 bases from J, with 15 bases in between. The CDR3 here is CASRSYPGTGELFF. The DNA read from the CDR3 is TGTGCCAGCAGATCTTATCCGGGCACCGGGGAG.